This TCR beta chain is drawn from a study of shared clonotypes between healthy human individuals. The protocol was immunoSEQ multiplex PCR, while the TCRdb copy is restricted to in-frame clones and leaves out a portion. The top ten clones hold approximately 0.4% of a sample with more than 2,000,000 clones, over 85% of them seen once. The germline V gene has CDR1 SGHRS and CDR2 YFSETQ. The CDR3 loop spans 14 amino acids. The V and J ends lost 4 bases and 4 bases respectively, with 12 bases between them. Comment on this clone: The identical CDR3 is also encoded by other nucleotide sequences in the sample.

The receptor was isolated from a man between 18 and 29 years old in good health. Some clones in this sample may be carry-over from other donors' samples. Sequencing used naive CD4+ T cells from PBMCs. The subset denotes: CD45RA+ positively selected. The V call is TRBV5-1, the J call TRBJ2-1; no firm D call. CDR3 sequence: CASSPPDSYNEQFF. The CDR3 bases are TGCGCCAGCAGCCCACCGGATTCTTACAATGAGCAGTTCTTC.